The 3 T cell receptor beta chains reported below all come from one sample, sequenced in a study of Ad26.COV2.S vaccination and SARS-CoV-2 variants. The data were produced by immunoSEQ multiplex PCR, yet TCRdb's version contains in-frame clones alone and is incomplete. The sample shows approximately 460,000 clones, about nine tenths of them seen only once. Treatment given: some 20 received Ad26.COV2.S at low or high dose, single or two shots; roughly five received placebo; per-sample allocation not given. Sampling was done on day 63 after the first vaccine or placebo injection. The sample consisted of peripheral blood, taken in a trial of Ad26.COV2.S vaccine versus placebo. The receptors shown here come from a person between 18 and 60 years old who received the Ad26.COV2.S COVID-19 vaccine or a placebo.

Concerning this clone: Additional DNA sequences in this sample encode the identical CDR3. The CDR3 protein is CASSQTQEQFF. In DNA, the CDR3 is TGTGCCAGCAGCCAAACCCAGGAGCAGTTCTTC. The chain links TRBV3-1 (or the pseudogene TRBV3-2) to TRBJ2-1; D remains unclear. Germline V gene lookup returns CDR1 LGHDT and CDR2 YNNKEL (reference sequence). V was shortened by 2 bases and J by 10 bases, with 6 bases between the two germline ends. CDR3 length equals 11 residues.

V gene TRBV7-9 combines with J gene TRBJ1-2, with D perhaps TRBD1 (5 bases). This CDR3 spans 14 amino acids. Germline values: CDR1 SEHNR, CDR2 FQNEAQ (reference sequence). Trimming pared 0 bases from V and 6 bases from J, leaving 11 bases between. CDR3 in amino acids: CASSLAGQADGYTF. For the CDR3, the DNA is TGTGCCAGCAGCTTAGCGGGGCAAGCGGATGGCTACACCTTC.

The rearrangement joins TRBV25-1 to TRBJ1-2, with D possibly matching TRBD1 (6 bases). Germline CDR1 is MGHDK and CDR2 is SYGVNS. The CDR3 covers 13 residues. Trimming cost V 3 bases and J 8 bases, with 13 bases left between them. The CDR3 region has the DNA TGTGCCAGCAGTGATCGGACAGAGAGGGGCTACACCTTC. Translation gives CASSDRTERGYTF.